A selection of T cell receptor beta chains follows, all from one sample in a study of blood T cell repertoires in COVID-19. Sequencing used immunoSEQ multiplex PCR; TCRdb keeps in-frame clones, though not all of them. The sample includes tens of thousands of clones, approximately 80% seen only once; the top ten take around 6.4%. The source material was peripheral blood. The receptors shown here come from a woman aged 45 to 65 with active or convalescent COVID-19. Each CDR3 is given with its conserved first and last residue. The order of the fields is CDR3 protein, CDR3 DNA, J gene, D gene, CDR3 length, clone size, V gene. A D gene is named only where the DNA matches it firmly. A row's size may be missing; if present it is once, few, many or a size class.

CDR3 protein: CASSPPVHNEQFF
CDR3 DNA: TGTGCCAGTAGTCCCCCGGTCCACAATGAGCAGTTCTTC
J gene: TRBJ2-1
D gene: NA
CDR3 length: 13
clone size: NA
V gene: TRBV19

CDR3 protein: CASSYLGLAGAWYF
CDR3 DNA: TGTGCCAGCAGTTACCTCGGACTAGCGGGAGCGTGGTACTTC
J gene: TRBJ2-4
D gene: TRBD2
CDR3 length: 14
clone size: NA
V gene: TRBV6-5

CDR3 protein: CASTTGGFTEAFF
CDR3 DNA: TGTGCCAGCACCACTGGGGGGTTCACTGAAGCTTTCTTT
J gene: TRBJ1-1
D gene: NA
CDR3 length: 13
clone size: NA
V gene: TRBV7-2

CDR3 protein: CASSEARGAGDTQYF
CDR3 DNA: TGTGCCAGCAGTGAAGCGCGGGGAGCGGGTGATACGCAGTATTTT
J gene: TRBJ2-3
D gene: NA
CDR3 length: 15
clone size: few
V gene: TRBV2

CDR3 protein: CASTSTTGLGEQYF
CDR3 DNA: TGTGCCAGCACCTCGACGACAGGTCTGGGCGAGCAGTACTTC
J gene: TRBJ2-7
D gene: NA
CDR3 length: 14
clone size: NA
V gene: TRBV5-6

CDR3 protein: CASRPPGLAGGLGKNEQFF
CDR3 DNA: TGTGCCAGCAGACCTCCTGGACTAGCGGGAGGGTTGGGTAAGAATGAGCAGTTCTTC
J gene: TRBJ2-1
D gene: TRBD2
CDR3 length: 19
clone size: NA
V gene: TRBV5-5

CDR3 protein: CAISYSSGRGNEQYF
CDR3 DNA: TGTGCCATCAGCTATTCTAGCGGGAGGGGGAACGAGCAGTACTTC
J gene: TRBJ2-7
D gene: TRBD2
CDR3 length: 15
clone size: NA
V gene: TRBV10-3

CDR3 protein: CASSFEGTGRTEAFF
CDR3 DNA: TGTGCCAGCAGTTTCGAGGGGACAGGGAGGACTGAAGCTTTCTTT
J gene: TRBJ1-1
D gene: TRBD1
CDR3 length: 15
clone size: NA
V gene: TRBV27

CDR3 protein: CASTRGAGTEAFF
CDR3 DNA: TGTGCCAGTACCCGGGGGGCCGGCACTGAAGCTTTCTTT
J gene: TRBJ1-1
D gene: NA
CDR3 length: 13
clone size: NA
V gene: TRBV10-3

CDR3 protein: CASSVRGGRAADTQYF
CDR3 DNA: TGTGCCAGCAGCGTACGGGGCGGGAGGGCGGCAGATACGCAGTATTTT
J gene: TRBJ2-3
D gene: TRBD2
CDR3 length: 16
clone size: NA
V gene: TRBV9

CDR3 protein: CASSPAGGTDTQYF
CDR3 DNA: TGTGCCAGCAGCCCTGCAGGGGGCACAGATACGCAGTATTTT
J gene: TRBJ2-3
D gene: NA
CDR3 length: 14
clone size: NA
V gene: TRBV4-2

CDR3 protein: CASSIFGTVENIQYF
CDR3 DNA: TGTGCCAGTAGTATCTTCGGGACAGTGGAAAACATTCAGTACTTC
J gene: TRBJ2-4
D gene: TRBD1
CDR3 length: 15
clone size: NA
V gene: TRBV19

CDR3 protein: CASSWSGSYEQYF
CDR3 DNA: TGTGCCAGTAGTTGGAGCGGGAGCTACGAGCAGTACTTC
J gene: TRBJ2-7
D gene: TRBD2
CDR3 length: 13
clone size: NA
V gene: TRBV19

CDR3 protein: CASSRSGTRHYEQYF
CDR3 DNA: TGTGCCAGCAGTAGATCCGGGACTAGACACTACGAGCAGTACTTC
J gene: TRBJ2-7
D gene: TRBD2
CDR3 length: 15
clone size: NA
V gene: TRBV3-1/TRBV3-2

CDR3 protein: CASSQEDRGTYGYTF
CDR3 DNA: TGCGCCAGCAGCCAGGAGGACAGGGGGACGTATGGCTACACCTTC
J gene: TRBJ1-2
D gene: TRBD1
CDR3 length: 15
clone size: NA
V gene: TRBV4-3

CDR3 protein: CASSLLAGRGNTQYF
CDR3 DNA: TGTGCCAGCAGCCTTTTAGCGGGGAGGGGAAATACGCAGTATTTT
J gene: TRBJ2-3
D gene: TRBD2
CDR3 length: 15
clone size: NA
V gene: TRBV9

CDR3 protein: CASSPGLAGPYSYNEQFF
CDR3 DNA: TGTGCCAGCAGCCCTGGACTAGCGGGACCTTACTCCTACAATGAGCAGTTCTTC
J gene: TRBJ2-1
D gene: TRBD2
CDR3 length: 18
clone size: NA
V gene: TRBV7-2

CDR3 protein: CASSHLRGPTYNEQFF
CDR3 DNA: TGTGCCAGTAGCCATCTCAGGGGACCTACCTACAATGAGCAGTTCTTC
J gene: TRBJ2-1
D gene: NA
CDR3 length: 16
clone size: few
V gene: TRBV19

CDR3 protein: CASSSTGQKQETQYF
CDR3 DNA: TGCGCCAGCAGCTCGACAGGGCAGAAACAAGAGACCCAGTACTTC
J gene: TRBJ2-5
D gene: TRBD1
CDR3 length: 15
clone size: NA
V gene: TRBV5-1

CDR3 protein: CASSLGVREAEAFF
CDR3 DNA: TGCGCCAGCAGCTTGGGGGTCAGGGAGGCAGAAGCTTTCTTT
J gene: TRBJ1-1
D gene: NA
CDR3 length: 14
clone size: NA
V gene: TRBV5-1

CDR3 protein: CASSLGQREAFF
CDR3 DNA: TGTGCCAGCTCCCTGGGACAGAGAGAAGCTTTCTTT
J gene: TRBJ1-1
D gene: TRBD1
CDR3 length: 12
clone size: NA
V gene: TRBV18

CDR3 protein: CASSSPLGGTDYNYGYTF
CDR3 DNA: TGTGCCAGCAGCTCCCCCCTCGGGGGGACGGATTATAACTATGGCTACACCTTC
J gene: TRBJ1-2
D gene: NA
CDR3 length: 18
clone size: few
V gene: TRBV7-9

CDR3 protein: CATTRDSGPPQPQHF
CDR3 DNA: TGTGCCACCACCCGGGACAGCGGGCCGCCTCAGCCCCAGCATTTT
J gene: TRBJ1-5
D gene: TRBD1
CDR3 length: 15
clone size: NA
V gene: TRBV24-1

CDR3 protein: CASREGNQPQHF
CDR3 DNA: TGTGCCAGCAGGGAGGGGAATCAGCCCCAGCATTTT
J gene: TRBJ1-5
D gene: NA
CDR3 length: 12
clone size: NA
V gene: TRBV25-1

CDR3 protein: CASSPHQRAPGNGGELFF
CDR3 DNA: TGCGCCAGCAGCCCCCATCAGCGGGCCCCAGGGAACGGCGGGGAGCTGTTTTTT
J gene: TRBJ2-2
D gene: NA
CDR3 length: 18
clone size: NA
V gene: TRBV5-1

CDR3 protein: CASSLVTGGGTGELFF
CDR3 DNA: TGTGCCAGCAGCTTAGTGACGGGAGGGGGAACCGGGGAGCTGTTTTTT
J gene: TRBJ2-2
D gene: TRBD2
CDR3 length: 16
clone size: NA
V gene: TRBV11-3

CDR3 protein: CASSSLDRGLGEQFF
CDR3 DNA: TGTGCCAGCAGCTCCCTGGACAGGGGGCTGGGAGAGCAGTTCTTC
J gene: TRBJ2-1
D gene: TRBD1
CDR3 length: 15
clone size: few
V gene: TRBV5-6

CDR3 protein: CASSQELWRQGLADTQYF
CDR3 DNA: TGCGCCAGCAGCCAAGAATTATGGCGACAGGGGTTAGCAGATACGCAGTATTTT
J gene: TRBJ2-3
D gene: TRBD1
CDR3 length: 18
clone size: NA
V gene: TRBV4-3

CDR3 protein: CASSQGPNQPQHF
CDR3 DNA: TGTGCCAGCTCACAGGGGCCTAATCAGCCCCAGCATTTT
J gene: TRBJ1-5
D gene: NA
CDR3 length: 13
clone size: NA
V gene: TRBV18

CDR3 protein: CASSEFDREDGYTF
CDR3 DNA: TGTGCCAGCAGTGAATTCGACAGGGAGGATGGCTACACCTTC
J gene: TRBJ1-2
D gene: TRBD1
CDR3 length: 14
clone size: NA
V gene: TRBV2

CDR3 protein: CASSPGLAASYEQYF
CDR3 DNA: TGTGCCAGCAGCCCTGGACTAGCGGCCTCCTACGAGCAGTACTTC
J gene: TRBJ2-7
D gene: TRBD2
CDR3 length: 15
clone size: NA
V gene: TRBV6-2/TRBV6-3

CDR3 protein: CASSLWPGTGYEQYF
CDR3 DNA: TGTGCCAGCAGCTTGTGGCCCGGGACAGGGTACGAGCAGTACTTC
J gene: TRBJ2-7
D gene: TRBD1
CDR3 length: 15
clone size: few
V gene: TRBV5-6

CDR3 protein: CASRAGSGWANYGYTF
CDR3 DNA: TGTGCCAGCCGAGCTGGATCAGGGTGGGCTAACTATGGCTACACCTTC
J gene: TRBJ1-2
D gene: NA
CDR3 length: 16
clone size: NA
V gene: TRBV7-2

CDR3 protein: CASSEAGGRAAEQFF
CDR3 DNA: TGTGCCAGCAGTGAGGCGGGCGGGAGGGCCGCTGAGCAGTTCTTC
J gene: TRBJ2-1
D gene: TRBD2
CDR3 length: 15
clone size: NA
V gene: TRBV2

CDR3 protein: CATRAGGDDTQYF
CDR3 DNA: TGTGCCACCAGAGCCGGGGGGGACGATACGCAGTATTTT
J gene: TRBJ2-3
D gene: TRBD2
CDR3 length: 13
clone size: NA
V gene: TRBV24-1

CDR3 protein: CASSDNSRNSGYTF
CDR3 DNA: TGTGCCAGCAGCGATAACAGCCGGAACTCTGGCTACACCTTC
J gene: TRBJ1-2
D gene: NA
CDR3 length: 14
clone size: NA
V gene: TRBV7-9

CDR3 protein: CASSKRHSYEQYF
CDR3 DNA: TGTGCCAGTAGTAAGAGACACTCCTACGAGCAGTACTTC
J gene: TRBJ2-7
D gene: NA
CDR3 length: 13
clone size: NA
V gene: TRBV19

CDR3 protein: CASSYGQGTGGELFF
CDR3 DNA: TGTGCCAGCAGTTACGGGCAGGGCACAGGCGGGGAGCTGTTTTTT
J gene: TRBJ2-2
D gene: NA
CDR3 length: 15
clone size: NA
V gene: TRBV6-2/TRBV6-3

CDR3 protein: CASSDGTGQYEQYF
CDR3 DNA: TGCGCCAGCAGCGACGGGACAGGGCAATACGAGCAGTACTTC
J gene: TRBJ2-7
D gene: TRBD1
CDR3 length: 14
clone size: few
V gene: TRBV5-1

CDR3 protein: CASRGLLREANTIYF
CDR3 DNA: TGTGCCAGCAGGGGACTCCTCCGAGAAGCGAACACCATATATTTT
J gene: TRBJ1-3
D gene: NA
CDR3 length: 15
clone size: once
V gene: TRBV6-5

CDR3 protein: CAISDSVNQPQHF
CDR3 DNA: TGTGCCATCAGTGACAGCGTGAATCAGCCCCAGCATTTT
J gene: TRBJ1-5
D gene: NA
CDR3 length: 13
clone size: NA
V gene: TRBV10-3

CDR3 protein: CASGRTSGTLDTQYF
CDR3 DNA: TGTGCCAGCGGCCGGACTAGCGGGACCCTCGATACGCAGTATTTT
J gene: TRBJ2-3
D gene: TRBD2
CDR3 length: 15
clone size: NA
V gene: TRBV3-1/TRBV3-2

CDR3 protein: CASSLGQHVLNTEAFF
CDR3 DNA: TGTGCCAGCAGCCTAGGACAGCACGTCCTGAACACTGAAGCTTTCTTT
J gene: TRBJ1-1
D gene: NA
CDR3 length: 16
clone size: NA
V gene: TRBV3-1/TRBV3-2

CDR3 protein: CASSTHTGVSYEQYF
CDR3 DNA: TGTGCCAGCAGCACCCACACAGGGGTCAGTTACGAGCAGTACTTC
J gene: TRBJ2-7
D gene: TRBD1
CDR3 length: 15
clone size: NA
V gene: TRBV6-2/TRBV6-3

CDR3 protein: CAISSPGLAGEFDTQYF
CDR3 DNA: TGTGCCATCAGTTCACCGGGACTAGCGGGAGAATTCGATACGCAGTATTTT
J gene: TRBJ2-3
D gene: TRBD2
CDR3 length: 17
clone size: NA
V gene: TRBV10-3

CDR3 protein: CASTTPHMGALTSSYNEQFF
CDR3 DNA: TGTGCCAGCACCACCCCTCATATGGGAGCTTTGACGAGCTCCTACAATGAGCAGTTCTTC
J gene: TRBJ2-1
D gene: NA
CDR3 length: 20
clone size: NA
V gene: TRBV28

CDR3 protein: CASSSSPGDSYEQYF
CDR3 DNA: TGTGCCAGCTCGTCGAGCCCAGGGGACTCCTACGAGCAGTACTTC
J gene: TRBJ2-7
D gene: NA
CDR3 length: 15
clone size: NA
V gene: TRBV18

CDR3 protein: CASSQDPAGGNEKLFF
CDR3 DNA: TGCGCCAGCAGCCAAGATCCCGCAGGGGGCAACGAAAAACTGTTTTTT
J gene: TRBJ1-4
D gene: TRBD1
CDR3 length: 16
clone size: NA
V gene: TRBV4-3

CDR3 protein: CASSRHPNTGELFF
CDR3 DNA: TGTGCCAGCAGCCGACACCCGAACACCGGGGAGCTGTTTTTT
J gene: TRBJ2-2
D gene: NA
CDR3 length: 14
clone size: NA
V gene: TRBV14

CDR3 protein: CASSSIGTGAIQETQYF
CDR3 DNA: TGTGCCAGTAGTAGTATAGGGACAGGGGCGATCCAAGAGACCCAGTACTTC
J gene: TRBJ2-5
D gene: TRBD1
CDR3 length: 17
clone size: NA
V gene: TRBV19

CDR3 protein: CASRPGLAGVGELFF
CDR3 DNA: TGTGCCAGCAGGCCGGGACTAGCGGGAGTAGGGGAGCTGTTTTTT
J gene: TRBJ2-2
D gene: TRBD2
CDR3 length: 15
clone size: few
V gene: TRBV2

CDR3 protein: CASSLQGQSSYNSPLHF
CDR3 DNA: TGCGCCAGCAGCCTACAGGGTCAGAGCTCCTATAATTCACCCCTCCACTTT
J gene: TRBJ1-6
D gene: NA
CDR3 length: 17
clone size: NA
V gene: TRBV5-1

CDR3 protein: CASSKTTGGRYEQYF
CDR3 DNA: TGTGCCAGCAGTAAAACCACAGGGGGCCGGTACGAGCAGTACTTC
J gene: TRBJ2-7
D gene: TRBD1
CDR3 length: 15
clone size: NA
V gene: TRBV6-5